Reported below is one TCR beta chain. Its antigen is not known. The junction and the germline gene differ at one end; a read error may be behind it. The data originate from a study of blood T cells in healthy people across ages. Study-wide results and caveats: Diversity figures based on one million T cells were deemed too low. Not knowing donor CMV status may have confounded expanded clonotype changes.

The authors ran a second PCR of roughly 6 to 12 cycles using a sample-barcoded 5' primer and a J-beta primer mix. In TCRdb, the 5' RACE reads were re-called with MiXCR into one record per CDR3 protein. The sample lists 1.6 million or so distinct CDR3 sequences; around 35% were seen once. In terms of origin and age, donors were healthy Caucasian individuals from Russia aged roughly 6 to 90. The CDR3 contains 14 residues. Germline CDR1 reads MNHNS; CDR2 reads SASEGT. Sample: blood. This TCR came from a woman aged 30 to 39 in good health. The gene calls are TRBV6-1 and TRBJ2-5, with D possibly being TRBD1 (5 bases). The CDR3 is CAGSEQTVVETQYF. The CDR3 nucleotides read TGTGCCGGCAGTGAGCAGACAGTGGTAGAGACCCAGTACTTC.